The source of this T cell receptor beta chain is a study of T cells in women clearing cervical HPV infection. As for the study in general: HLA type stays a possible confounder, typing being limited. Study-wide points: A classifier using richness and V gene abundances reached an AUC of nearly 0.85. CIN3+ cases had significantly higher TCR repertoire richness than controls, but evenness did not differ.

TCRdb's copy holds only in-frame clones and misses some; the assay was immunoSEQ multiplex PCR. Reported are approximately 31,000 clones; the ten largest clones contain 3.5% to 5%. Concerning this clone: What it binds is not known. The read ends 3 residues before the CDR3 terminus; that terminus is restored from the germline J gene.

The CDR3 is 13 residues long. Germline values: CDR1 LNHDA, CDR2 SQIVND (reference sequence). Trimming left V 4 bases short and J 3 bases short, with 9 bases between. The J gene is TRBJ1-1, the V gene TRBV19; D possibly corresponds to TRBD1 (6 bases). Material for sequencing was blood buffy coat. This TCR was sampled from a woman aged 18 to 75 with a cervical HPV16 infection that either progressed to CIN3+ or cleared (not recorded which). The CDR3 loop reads CASSNYRDTEAFF. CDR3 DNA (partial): TGTGCCAGTAGTAATTACAGGGACACTGAA.